The 29 T cell receptor beta chains below come from one sample, sequenced in a study of cytomegalovirus exposure and HLA in healthy donors. The PCR made use of 60 Vbeta and 13 Jbeta primers. Sequenced by immunoSEQ multiplex PCR; TCRdb stores in-frame clones only, minus some. The table lists 100,000 to 150,000 clones. Sequenced material: PBMCs. The receptors originated from a middle-aged woman in good health and CMV-seronegative.

V gene TRBV6-5 combines with J gene TRBJ2-1, with a possible D match to TRBD1 (5 bases). Germline V gives CDR1 MNHEY, CDR2 SVGAGI. Trimming pared 0 bases from V and 8 bases from J, leaving 14 bases between. The CDR3 totals 15 residues. The CDR3 protein is CASSYSVSGRDEQFF. As DNA, the CDR3 is TGTGCCAGCAGTTACTCGGTTTCCGGCAGGGATGAGCAGTTCTTC.

As DNA, the CDR3 is TGTGCCAGCAGCCGTCTCGAGCGGGGTGAGCAGTTCTTC. It yields the protein CASSRLERGEQFF. The rearrangement links TRBV7-6 to TRBJ2-1, with 7 bases aligning to TRBD2. Germline V gives CDR1 SGHVS, CDR2 FNYEAQ. The junction had 7 bases not matched to a gene; V was cut back by 5 bases and J by 9 bases. The CDR3 is made up of 13 amino acids. Together with reference TRBV7-6 and TRBJ2-1, the CDR3 gives the full variable domain: GAGVSQSPRYKVTKRGQDVALRCDPISGHVSLYWYRQALGQGPEFLTYFNYEAQQDKSGLPNDRFSAERPEGSISTLTIQRTEQRDSAMYRCASSRLERGEQFFGPGTRLTVL.

V is TRBV5-5 and J is TRBJ1-3; the match to TRBD1 covers 12 bases. The CDR3 consists of 17 residues. Germline loops: CDR1 SGHKS, CDR2 YYEKEE (reference sequence). V lost 4 bases, J lost 4 bases, and 9 bases stayed unmatched. The CDR3 protein is CASSPRGTGGLGNTIYF. The CDR3 DNA sequence: TGTGCCAGCAGCCCCCGTGGGACAGGGGGCTTGGGAAACACCATATATTTT. The full variable domain, completed using reference TRBV5-5 and TRBJ1-3, is DAGVTQSPTHLIKTRGQQVTLRCSPISGHKSVSWYQQVLGQGPQFIFQYYEKEERGRGNFPDRFSARQFPNYSSELNVNALLLGDSALYLCASSPRGTGGLGNTIYFGEGSWLTVV.

The V and J genes are TRBV7-9 and TRBJ2-7; 8 nucleotides line up with TRBD1. V was clipped by 10 bases and J by 2 bases; unmatched bases: 7. Germline V gene lookup returns CDR1 SEHNR and CDR2 FQNEAQ (reference sequence). The CDR3 is made up of 13 amino acids. The CDR3 sequence: CATGVQGAYEQYF. CDR3 coding DNA: TGTGCCACAGGTGTACAGGGGGCCTACGAGCAGTACTTC.

This CDR3 is CASSLMGQGAAGELFF. The CDR3 coding sequence is TGTGCCAGCAGCTTAATGGGACAGGGGGCGGCCGGGGAGCTGTTTTTT. The chain recombines TRBV7-3 with TRBJ2-2, with 12 bases identical to TRBD1. The CDR3 has 16 residues. Germline CDR1 reads SGHTA; CDR2 reads FQGTGA. Trimming removed 1 base from V and 6 bases from J; junction bases left unmatched: 3.

The chain has TRBV28 and TRBJ2-1; 15 nucleotides agree with TRBD2. CDR3 length: 18 residues. V lost 5 bases, J lost 6 bases, and 11 bases stayed unmatched. Germline V CDR1 and CDR2: MDHEN, SYDVKM. CDR3 protein: CASSGIRTSGGAVNEQFF. The CDR3 DNA is TGTGCCAGCAGTGGGATTAGGACTAGCGGGGGGGCGGTCAATGAGCAGTTCTTC.

The chain is built from TRBV6-5 and TRBJ1-2; D is unresolved. Trimming took 1 base from V and 6 from J, leaving 9 bases between them. This CDR3 is 13 amino acids long. Germline V gene data show CDR1 as MNHEY and CDR2 as SVGAGI. The CDR3 region has the DNA TGTGCCAGCAGTTACTACAATTCCCATGGCTACACCTTC. Amino acid sequence: CASSYYNSHGYTF.

The V and J genes are TRBV4-1 and TRBJ1-1; weak D call: TRBD1 (6 bases). Germline CDR1 is MGHRA and CDR2 is YSYEKL. V lost 4 bases and J lost 10, with 22 bases in between. The CDR3 has 15 amino acids. The CDR3 bases are TGCGCCAGCAGCCTCATCGGACAGAAGGATCTCGGAGCTTTCTTT. Translating it yields CASSLIGQKDLGAFF.

The chain combines TRBV29-1 with TRBJ2-1; TRBD2 agrees at 7 bases. Germline CDR1 SQVTM, CDR2 ANQGSEA. After removal of 1 base from V and 3 bases from J, the junction contained 12 bases not matched to a gene. This CDR3 comprises 17 residues. In DNA, the CDR3 is TGCAGCGTTGAAGTCCCCCCACCGCGGGGGTTCTACAATGAGCAGTTCTTC. This translates into CSVEVPPPRGFYNEQFF.

Here the CDR3 reads CASSADRQGLGNTIYF. The CDR3 region has the DNA TGTGCCAGTTCAGCCGATCGGCAGGGTCTGGGAAACACCATATATTTT. The chain uses TRBV19 and TRBJ1-3, with D possibly being TRBD1 (5 bases). V was trimmed by 8 bases and J by 4 bases, leaving 21 bases between them. The CDR3 runs 16 residues. CDR1 is LNHDA and CDR2 is SQIVND in the germline V gene (reference sequence). The whole variable domain, filled in from reference TRBV19 and TRBJ1-3, reads DGGITQSPKYLFRKEGQNVTLSCEQNLNHDAMYWYRQDPGQGLRLIYYSQIVNDFQKGDIAEGYSVSREKKESFPLTVTSAQKNPTAFYLCASSADRQGLGNTIYFGEGSWLTVV.

The chain employs TRBV6-1 and TRBJ2-6; D gene unclear. V lost 3 bases, J lost 0 bases, and 15 bases lay in between. The CDR3 covers 18 residues. Per germline, CDR1 MNHNS and CDR2 SASEGT. CDR3 nucleotide sequence: TGTGCCAGCAGTGACCAAACTCCCAGGTCCTCTGGGGCCAACGTCCTGACTTTC. This codes for CASSDQTPRSSGANVLTF.

Regarding this clone: Distinct nucleotide sequences in the sample also encode this CDR3. The genes are TRBV6-5 and TRBJ1-2; D might be TRBD1 (5 bases). This CDR3 spans 12 amino acids. Germline assignment: CDR1 MNHEY and CDR2 SVGAGI. V was cut by 2 bases and J by 8 bases, with 9 bases left in between. CDR3 in DNA: TGTGCCAGCAGTTACAGGGGAGGGGGCTACACCTTC. This translates into CASSYRGGGYTF.

The chain links TRBV29-1 to TRBJ2-7; a weak D match, TRBD1 (7 bases). CDR1 is SQVTM, CDR2 ANQGSEA, per germline. This CDR3 contains 12 residues. The CDR3, as DNA: TGCAGTGGAGGGACAGCTTCCTACGAGCAGTACTTC. Amino acid sequence: CSGGTASYEQYF.

The V gene is TRBV28, the J gene TRBJ2-2, with 9 bases matching TRBD1. Germline CDR1 and CDR2: MDHEN and SYDVKM. The CDR3 runs to 13 residues. The J segment lost 15 bases and the V segment lost 5 bases, leaving 10 bases of the junction unmatched. CDR3 nucleotide sequence: TGTGCCAGCAGTCCCCCATCGGACAGGGGAATGTTTTTT. Translation gives CASSPPSDRGMFF.

The chain joins TRBV6-4 to TRBJ1-2; tentative D call: TRBD1 (6 bases). Germline loops: CDR1 MRHNA, CDR2 SNTAGT. Trimming stripped 1 base from V and 5 bases from J, with 11 bases between. This CDR3 spans 14 amino acids. In DNA form, the CDR3 reads TGTGCCAGCAGTGACTGGGGCAGGGGATATGGCTACACCTTC. It specifies CASSDWGRGYGYTF.

V and J are TRBV29-1 and TRBJ1-2; TRBD1 agrees at 8 bases. CDR1 is SQVTM and CDR2 is ANQGSEA in the germline V gene. This CDR3 is 12 amino acids long. Germline trimming cut 7 bases from V and 2 bases from J; bases unmatched to any gene: 3. In DNA, the CDR3 is TGCAGCGCGGGACAGGCCAACTATGGCTACACCTTC. It is translated as CSAGQANYGYTF.

This chain joins TRBV28 and TRBJ2-7; 8 positions match TRBD1. V lost 0 bases to trimming and J lost 4 bases; unmatched junction nucleotides: 5. Germline V gene sequence: CDR1 MDHEN, CDR2 SYDVKM. This CDR3 is 15 amino acids long. The CDR3 sequence is CASSLWGTGDYEQYF. DNA of the CDR3: TGTGCCAGCAGTTTATGGGGGACAGGAGATTACGAGCAGTACTTC.

In DNA, the CDR3 is TGTGCCAGCACCCCGACGCCAGGGGGCACAGATACGCAGTATTTT. Translating gives CASTPTPGGTDTQYF. The chain employs TRBV6-1 and TRBJ2-3; the D gene is possibly TRBD1 (6 bases). V lost 7 bases, J lost 1 base, and 15 bases lay in between. CDR3 length equals 15 residues. The germline V gene has CDR1 MNHNS and CDR2 SASEGT.

The chain combines TRBV9 with TRBJ2-3; 8 bases agree with TRBD2. The CDR3 runs 15 residues. The trim removed 4 bases at V and 4 bases at J, leaving 8 bases unmatched. CDR1 SGDLS and CDR2 YYNGEE come from the germline V gene. This CDR3 reads CASSPLAGGADTQYF. CDR3 nucleotides: TGTGCCAGCAGCCCCCTGGCGGGGGGCGCAGATACGCAGTATTTT. Looking up the rest from reference TRBV9 and TRBJ2-3 gives the full variable domain: DSGVTQTPKHLITATGQRVTLRCSPRSGDLSVYWYQQSLDQGLQFLIQYYNGEERAKGNILERFSAQQFPDLHSELNLSSLELGDSALYFCASSPLAGGADTQYFGPGTRLTVL.

The chain has TRBV7-6 and TRBJ1-1; D perhaps matches TRBD1 (6 bases). The V gene lost 5 bases and the J gene lost 5 bases, with 18 bases spanning the gap. Germline V lookup: CDR1 SGHVS, CDR2 FNYEAQ. The CDR3 runs to 15 residues. The CDR3 DNA reads TGTGCCAGCAGCCCGGGAGGGGGAAGGGGAACTGAAGCTTTCTTT. This sequence encodes CASSPGGGRGTEAFF. Based on the CDR3 plus reference TRBV7-6 and TRBJ1-1, the full variable domain is GAGVSQSPRYKVTKRGQDVALRCDPISGHVSLYWYRQALGQGPEFLTYFNYEAQQDKSGLPNDRFSAERPEGSISTLTIQRTEQRDSAMYRCASSPGGGRGTEAFFGQGTRLTVV.

V is TRBV19 and J is TRBJ2-6; D unclear. With 7 bases removed from V and 0 bases from J, the gap between germline ends came to 10 bases. The CDR3 extends over 15 amino acids. The V gene's germline CDR1 is LNHDA and CDR2 SQIVND (reference sequence). For the CDR3, the DNA is TGTGCCAGTACCTTATCTCTCTCTGGGGCCAACGTCCTGACTTTC. Encoded protein: CASTLSLSGANVLTF.

V usage is TRBV9 and J usage is TRBJ2-2, with 7 bases identical to TRBD2. The CDR3 runs 17 residues. In germline, CDR1 is SGDLS, CDR2 YYNGEE. V dropped 5 bases and J dropped 1; count of bases not matched to a gene: 11. CDR3 sequence: CASSRTRMMRNTGELFF. The CDR3 DNA sequence: TGTGCCAGCAGTCGGACTAGAATGATGAGGAACACCGGGGAGCTGTTTTTT.

V is TRBV2 and J is TRBJ2-7, with TRBD2 identical over 10 bases. The V and J ends lost 6 bases and 3 bases, in that order; junction bases with no gene match: 2. This CDR3 is built from 13 residues. Germline V gives CDR1 SNHLY, CDR2 FYNNEI. The CDR3 nucleotides are TGTGCCAGCAGGCTAGCGGGGGACTACGAGCAGTACGTC. This encodes CASRLAGDYEQYV.

The J gene is TRBJ1-1, the V gene TRBV2; the match to TRBD1 covers 8 bases. The V segment lost 9 bases and the J segment 0 bases; nucleotides outside the gene matches: 6. The CDR3 contains 14 residues. CDR1 and CDR2 (germline): SNHLY, FYNNEI. The CDR3 loop is CARRTGHMNTEAFF. CDR3 bases: TGTGCCAGGAGGACAGGGCACATGAACACTGAAGCTTTCTTT. The whole variable domain, filled in from reference TRBV2 and TRBJ1-1, reads EPEVTQTPSHQVTQMGQEVILRCVPISNHLYFYWYRQILGQKVEFLVSFYNNEISEKSEIFDDQFSVERPDGSNFTLKIRSTKLEDSAMYFCARRTGHMNTEAFFGQGTRLTVV.

The chain carries TRBV5-1 and TRBJ1-1, with D uncertain. Trimming stripped 5 bases from V and 1 base from J, with 9 bases between. The CDR3 is made up of 13 amino acids. CDR1 and CDR2 from the germline V gene are SGHRS and YFSETQ. CDR3 loop: CASSEGQNTEAFF. In DNA form, the CDR3 reads TGCGCCAGCAGTGAGGGCCAGAACACTGAAGCTTTCTTT.

The chain employs TRBV9 and TRBJ1-6; D is perhaps TRBD1 (5 bases). CDR3 length: 14 residues. Germline V gene data show CDR1 as SGDLS and CDR2 as YYNGEE. V dropped 2 bases and J dropped 4 bases, with 7 bases sitting between them. In DNA form, the CDR3 reads TGTGCCAGCAGCGTTCAGGGTTATAATTCACCCCTCCACTTT. It is translated as CASSVQGYNSPLHF.

The J gene is TRBJ2-1, the V gene TRBV19; maybe TRBD2 (6 bases). The length of the CDR3 is 13 residues. V lost 6 bases and J 7 bases, leaving 13 bases between the germline ends. Germline V CDR1 and CDR2: LNHDA, SQIVND (reference sequence). DNA of the CDR3: TGTGCCAGTAGCCGGGACTTATTTAATGAGCAGTTCTTC. It encodes CASSRDLFNEQFF.

V usage is TRBV19 and J usage is TRBJ1-3, with 7 bases that match TRBD1. The CDR3 extends over 15 amino acids. Germline trimming cut 7 bases from V and 2 bases from J; bases unmatched to any gene: 8. Germline CDR1 is LNHDA and CDR2 is SQIVND (reference sequence). CDR3 loop: CASKRGGGTGNTIYF. In DNA form, the CDR3 reads TGTGCCAGTAAAAGAGGAGGGGGCACTGGAAACACCATATATTTT.

The rearrangement joins TRBV29-1 to TRBJ1-1, with TRBD1 identical over 7 bases. V shed 0 bases and J 1 base; nucleotides not matched to a gene: 11. The CDR3 length is 17 residues. The germline V gene encodes CDR1 SQVTM and CDR2 ANQGSEA. The CDR3 nucleotides read TGCAGCGTTGAAGAACAGAGACCGGACAGGAGGAACACTGAAGCTTTCTTT. Amino acid sequence: CSVEEQRPDRRNTEAFF.